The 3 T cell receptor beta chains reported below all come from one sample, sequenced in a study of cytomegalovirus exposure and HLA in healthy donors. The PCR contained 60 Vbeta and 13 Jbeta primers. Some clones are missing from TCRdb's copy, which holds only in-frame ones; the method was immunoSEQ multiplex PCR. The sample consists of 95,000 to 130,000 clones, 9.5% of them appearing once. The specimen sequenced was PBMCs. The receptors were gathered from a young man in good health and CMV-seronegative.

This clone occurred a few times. The CDR3 reads CASSLGQTEGYTF. The CDR3 bases are TGTGCCAGCTCACTGGGACAGACGGAGGGCTACACCTTC. V and J are TRBV18 and TRBJ1-2, with 7 bases that match TRBD1. This CDR3 comprises 13 residues. Trimming cost V 4 bases and J 8 bases; bases outside gene matches: 7. Per the germline V gene, CDR1 is KGHSH and CDR2 is LQKENI.

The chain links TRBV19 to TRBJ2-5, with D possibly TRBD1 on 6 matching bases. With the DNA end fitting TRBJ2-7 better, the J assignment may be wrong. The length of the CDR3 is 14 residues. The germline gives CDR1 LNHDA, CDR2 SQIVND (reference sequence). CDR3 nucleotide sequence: TGTGCCAGTAGTATAGAGCCGTCAGGGGTCGAGCAGTACTTC. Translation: CASSIEPSGVEQYF.

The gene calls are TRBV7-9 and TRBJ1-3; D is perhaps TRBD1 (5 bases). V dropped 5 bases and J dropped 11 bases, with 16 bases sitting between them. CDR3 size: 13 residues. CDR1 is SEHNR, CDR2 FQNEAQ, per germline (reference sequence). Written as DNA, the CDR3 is TGTGCCAGCAGCAACCCGGGGGGTAACGCCATATATTTT. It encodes CASSNPGGNAIYF. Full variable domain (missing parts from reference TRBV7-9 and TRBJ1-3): DTGVSQNPRHKITKRGQNVTFRCDPISEHNRLYWYRQTLGQGPEFLTYFQNEAQLEKSRLLSDRFSAERPKGSFSTLEIQRTEQGDSAMYLCASSNPGGNAIYFGEGSWLTVV.